The 19 T cell receptor beta chains below come from one sample, sequenced in a study of CD8 T cells in Susac syndrome. Reverse transcription of roughly 0.5 to 1 ug RNA used random hexamers. TCRdb recomputed calls from the immunoSEQ multiplex PCR reads with MiXCR, one row per CDR3 protein. The repertoire has a few hundred thousand distinct CDR3 sequences, more than 80% of them found once; the top ten carry under 0.15%. Material: CD8+ T cells from PBMCs. The receptor set was obtained from a human donor with multiple sclerosis.

The V gene is TRBV4-1, the J gene TRBJ2-3, with a possible D match to TRBD2 (6 bases). The CDR3 is 14 residues long. Germline V lookup: CDR1 MGHRA, CDR2 YSYEKL. Deletions cut 6 bases from V and 5 bases from J, with 15 bases between. The CDR3 loop is CASSPGTWIDTQYF. CDR3 bases: TGCGCCAGCAGTCCCGGGACTTGGATAGATACGCAGTATTTT.

This clonotype was recorded a few times. The V call is TRBV5-1, the J call TRBJ1-2; 8 bases match TRBD1. Trimming cost V 1 base and J 8 bases; bases outside gene matches: 10. Germline lookup yields CDR1 SGHRS and CDR2 YFSETQ. The CDR3 runs to 15 residues. CDR3: CASSLSPGQGSGYTF. The DNA of the CDR3 is TGCGCCAGCAGCTTGTCCCCAGGACAGGGCAGCGGCTACACCTTC.

The V call is TRBV30, the J call TRBJ1-2; D is perhaps TRBD1 (6 bases). V was trimmed by 8 bases and J by 8 bases, leaving 24 bases between them. This CDR3 has 14 residues. Looked up from germline, CDR1 is GTSNPN and CDR2 is SVGIG (reference sequence). In DNA form, the CDR3 reads TGTGCCAGTAAGGGGGGGGCTGTCCGTGGAGGCTACACCTTC. Encoded protein: CASKGGAVRGGYTF.

This clonotype was observed a handful of times. The gene calls are TRBV12-3 or TRBV12-4 and TRBJ2-3, with D hard to call. The length of the CDR3 is 12 residues. The V and J ends lost 5 bases and 4 bases respectively, with 7 bases between them. The CDR3: CASSLDSDTQYF. CDR3 nucleotides: TGTGCCAGCAGTCTCGACTCAGATACGCAGTATTTT.

CDR3 nucleotides: TGTGCCAGCAGCCAAGAGGGGGAATTGTCGTACGAGCAGTACTTC. It yields the protein CASSQEGELSYEQYF. The chain is built from TRBV3-1 and TRBJ2-7; either TRBD1 or TRBD2 may supply D (5 bases each). With 0 bases removed from V and 4 bases from J, the gap between germline ends came to 13 bases. The germline gives CDR1 LGHDT, CDR2 YNNKEL (reference sequence). The CDR3 sequence is 15 residues long.

This clonotype was observed once. The V and J genes are TRBV27 and TRBJ2-3; 7 positions match TRBD1. The CDR3 has 13 residues. V dropped 5 bases and J dropped 6; count of bases not matched to a gene: 5. Germline V gene sequence: CDR1 MNHEY, CDR2 SMNVEV (reference sequence). The CDR3, as DNA: TGTGCCAGCAGTCCGGACAGGTTGGATACGCAGTATTTT. Translating gives CASSPDRLDTQYF.

This clonotype is a singleton in its sample. V and J are TRBV9 and TRBJ2-5, with a weak D call TRBD2 (5 bases). V was shortened by 3 bases and J by 4 bases, with 16 bases between the two germline ends. CDR1 and CDR2 from the germline V gene are SGDLS and YYNGEE. The CDR3 runs to 15 residues. The DNA of the CDR3 is TGTGCCAGCAGCGCGGGTGAGGGCCTTATAGAGACCCAGTACTTC. Translating gives CASSAGEGLIETQYF.

J is TRBJ2-5 and V is TRBV28; tentatively, D is TRBD2 (6 bases). V dropped 6 bases and J dropped 4 bases, with 15 bases sitting between them. The CDR3 sequence is 14 residues long. The germline CDR1 and CDR2 sequences are MDHEN and SYDVKM. The CDR3 loop is CASRTRRARETQYF. In DNA form, the CDR3 reads TGTGCCAGCAGGACTAGGAGGGCCAGAGAGACCCAGTACTTC.

J is TRBJ1-1 and V is TRBV12-5, with D hard to call. This CDR3 has 13 residues. The V gene's germline CDR1 is LGHNT and CDR2 FRNRAP. V lost 6 bases and J 6 bases, leaving 14 bases between the germline ends. In DNA, the CDR3 is TGTGCTAGTGGGTCGACATTTTTTCCTGAAGCTTTCTTT. This codes for CASGSTFFPEAFF.

The CDR3 loop reads CASSRWDRDNNEQFF. CDR3 bases: TGTGCCAGCAGCCGTTGGGACAGGGATAACAATGAGCAGTTCTTC. This chain links TRBV7-9 with TRBJ2-1; 9 bases map to TRBD1. The CDR3 length is 15 residues. J gave up 5 bases and V 5 bases, and 7 bases lay outside the gene matches. Germline CDR1 is SEHNR and CDR2 is FQNEAQ (reference sequence).

This chain connects TRBV15 to TRBJ2-1; 12 bases line up with TRBD2. V was clipped by 5 bases and J by 4 bases; unmatched bases: 3. Germline loops: CDR1 LNHNV, CDR2 YYDKDF (reference sequence). The CDR3 runs 15 residues. This CDR3 reads CATSLGLAGYNEQFF. The CDR3 DNA reads as TGTGCCACCAGCTTAGGACTAGCGGGATACAATGAGCAGTTCTTC.

This chain connects TRBV19 to TRBJ2-7; D call uncertain. This CDR3 is 14 amino acids long. V was cut by 6 bases and J by 0 bases, with 12 bases left in between. Germline V gene lookup returns CDR1 LNHDA and CDR2 SQIVND (reference sequence). The DNA for the CDR3 is TGTGCCAGTAGGTCTGCGGCGAGCTCCTACGAGCAGTACTTC. This sequence encodes CASRSAASSYEQYF.

The V gene is TRBV19, the J gene TRBJ2-6; tentatively, D is TRBD1 (5 bases). The length of the CDR3 is 16 residues. With 9 bases removed from V and 0 bases from J, the gap between germline ends came to 15 bases. Germline V gene lookup returns CDR1 LNHDA and CDR2 SQIVND (reference sequence). The CDR3 DNA follows: TGTGCCAGCCACTGGGGCCAAAGCTCTGGGGCCAACGTCCTGACTTTC. Translating it yields CASHWGQSSGANVLTF.

The chain recombines TRBV5-5 with TRBJ2-1; 12 bases align to TRBD2. Trimming at V came to 2 bases and at J to 7 bases, leaving 10 bases not matched to a gene. The germline V gene encodes CDR1 SGHKS and CDR2 YYEKEE (reference sequence). The CDR3 totals 17 residues. In nucleotides, the CDR3 is TGTGCCAGCAGCTTATCTAGCGGGAGGGAGTGGGGTAATGAGCAGTTCTTC. The encoded protein is CASSLSSGREWGNEQFF.

In nucleotides, the CDR3 is TGTGCCAGCAACGAACCGGGACTAGCGGGAGGCAAGGGCGAGCAGTACTTC. Translating gives CASNEPGLAGGKGEQYF. The chain has TRBV7-2 and TRBJ2-7; 15 positions agree with TRBD2. V dropped 7 bases and J dropped 6; count of bases not matched to a gene: 13. In germline, CDR1 is SGHTA, CDR2 FQGNSA. This CDR3 is 17 amino acids long.

This clonotype was observed once. V usage is TRBV30 and J usage is TRBJ1-4; D call uncertain. Trimming left V 3 bases short and J 7 bases short, with 9 bases between. The CDR3 has 12 amino acids. Germline assignment: CDR1 GTSNPN and CDR2 SVGIG (reference sequence). CDR3 loop: CAWSVTSEKLFF. CDR3 bases: TGTGCCTGGAGCGTGACCTCTGAAAAACTGTTTTTT. The variable domain in full, with the rest retrieved from reference TRBV30 and TRBJ1-4, is SQTIHQWPATLVQPVGSPLSLECTVEGTSNPNLYWYRQAAGRGLQLLFYSVGIGQISSEVPQNLSASRPQDRQFILSSKKLLLSDSGFYLCAWSVTSEKLFFGSGTQLSVL.

The V and J genes are TRBV7-9 and TRBJ2-1; perhaps TRBD2 as D (6 bases). The CDR3 is made up of 16 amino acids. Per the germline V gene, CDR1 is SEHNR and CDR2 is FQNEAQ (reference sequence). V dropped 4 bases and J dropped 0 bases, with 13 bases sitting between them. This CDR3 is CASSSPDGSSYNEQFF. CDR3 coding DNA: TGTGCCAGCAGCTCCCCCGACGGGAGCTCCTACAATGAGCAGTTCTTC.

The chain links TRBV4-1 to TRBJ2-7; possible D gene TRBD2, 6 bases. The germline V gene has CDR1 MGHRA and CDR2 YSYEKL. This CDR3 spans 15 amino acids. The V gene lost 0 bases and the J gene lost 2 bases, with 11 bases spanning the gap. The CDR3 spells CASSQEIGGTYEQYF. The CDR3 region has the DNA TGCGCCAGCAGCCAAGAAATCGGGGGAACCTACGAGCAGTACTTC.

The chain employs TRBV5-5 and TRBJ1-1; D call uncertain. Germline assignment: CDR1 SGHKS and CDR2 YYEKEE (reference sequence). Between the trimmed V and J ends, which lost 0 bases and 1 base, there was a span of 10 bases. The CDR3 length is 15 residues. This CDR3 is CASSLGQPQNTEAFF. The CDR3 nucleotides read TGTGCCAGCAGCTTGGGACAACCGCAGAACACTGAAGCTTTCTTT.